These 29 T cell receptor beta chains came from one sample sequenced in a study of cytomegalovirus exposure and HLA in healthy donors. PCR employed 60 Vbeta and 13 Jbeta primers. TCRdb keeps only in-frame clones here, not all; method: immunoSEQ multiplex PCR. The sample holds about 130,000 clones, roughly 72% seen once. Specimen: PBMCs. Receptor source: a middle-aged man in good health and CMV-seropositive.

This clone came up once. The chain joins TRBV4-1 to TRBJ1-2; possibly TRBD1 for D (6 bases). Trimming shortened V by 0 bases and J by 7 bases, and 15 bases separated the two germline ends. Germline V lookup: CDR1 MGHRA, CDR2 YSYEKL. This CDR3 region has 15 residues. CDR3 residues: CASSQDRGGWGGYTF. DNA of the CDR3: TGCGCCAGCAGCCAAGATCGAGGGGGATGGGGTGGCTACACCTTC.

This chain uses TRBV5-1 with TRBJ2-7; 10 bases fit TRBD1. The CDR3 contains 17 residues. The V gene end was trimmed by 0 bases and the J gene end by 6 bases; junction bases not matched to a gene: 12. Germline CDR1 is SGHRS and CDR2 is YFSETQ. The CDR3 region has the DNA TGCGCCAGCAGCTTGGCCGGTATAGGGACAGGGGTGATCGAGCAGTACTTC. This sequence encodes CASSLAGIGTGVIEQYF.

The rearrangement links TRBV27 to TRBJ1-5; 9 bases match TRBD1. The germline CDR1 and CDR2 sequences are MNHEY and SMNVEV (reference sequence). V shed 5 bases and J 4 bases; nucleotides not matched to a gene: 6. This CDR3 contains 15 residues. CDR3 protein: CASSKQGAQNQPQHF. The CDR3 coding sequence is TGTGCCAGCAGTAAACAGGGGGCGCAGAATCAGCCCCAGCATTTT.

V usage is TRBV6-5 and J usage is TRBJ2-5; TRBD2 matches at 10 bases. The length of the CDR3 is 14 residues. Losses at the gene ends were 0 bases for V and 9 bases for J; bases not matched to a gene: 4. Germline loops: CDR1 MNHEY, CDR2 SVGAGI. The CDR3 nucleotides read TGTGCCAGCAGTTACTCAGCGGGGGGGCCGGCCCAGTACTTC. Its protein is CASSYSAGGPAQYF.

This clone has a single count. The rearrangement joins TRBV27 to TRBJ1-4; 10 positions agree with TRBD1. V trimming: 5 bases; J trimming: 7 bases; junction bases outside the gene matches: 7. Per the germline V gene, CDR1 is MNHEY and CDR2 is SMNVEV (reference sequence). This CDR3 region has 15 residues. Here the CDR3 reads CASSPPGTGAEKLFF. Written as DNA, the CDR3 is TGTGCCAGCAGTCCCCCCGGGACAGGGGCTGAAAAACTGTTTTTT.

The chain employs TRBV14 and TRBJ1-3; TRBD1 aligns across 8 bases. There are 14 residues in the CDR3. J was trimmed by 5 bases and V by 2 bases; bases with no gene match: 2. Germline CDR1 SGHDN, CDR2 FVKESK. The CDR3 region is CASSQRDRRNTIYF. In nucleotides, the CDR3 is TGTGCCAGCAGCCAACGGGACAGGAGAAACACCATATATTTT.

This clone was picked up a small number of times. The chain uses TRBV19 and TRBJ2-4, with D maybe TRBD1 (6 bases). Germline CDR1 reads LNHDA; CDR2 reads SQIVND (reference sequence). V was cut by 6 bases and J by 5 bases, with 11 bases left in between. CDR3 length: 13 amino acids. The CDR3 nucleotides are TGTGCCAGTAGCCCTGCAGGGGAAAACATTCAGTACTTC. Translating it yields CASSPAGENIQYF. The whole variable domain, remainder taken from reference TRBV19 and TRBJ2-4, is DGGITQSPKYLFRKEGQNVTLSCEQNLNHDAMYWYRQDPGQGLRLIYYSQIVNDFQKGDIAEGYSVSREKKESFPLTVTSAQKNPTAFYLCASSPAGENIQYFGAGTRLSVL.

The V call is TRBV6-5, the J call TRBJ1-5; 10 positions match TRBD1. The CDR3 runs to 14 residues. Per the germline V gene, CDR1 is MNHEY and CDR2 is SVGAGI. With V trimmed by 5 bases and J by 6 bases, 4 bases remained unmatched. The CDR3: CASSRDRGGQPQHF. CDR3 in DNA: TGTGCCAGCAGTCGGGACAGGGGAGGTCAGCCCCAGCATTTT.

This clone came up a few times. The rearrangement joins TRBV18 to TRBJ2-5, with a possible D match to TRBD2 (5 bases). Germline assignment: CDR1 KGHSH and CDR2 LQKENI. The CDR3 runs 16 residues. The V and J ends lost 3 bases and 1 base respectively, with 15 bases between them. CDR3 amino acids: CASSPTRRGGQETQYF. CDR3 in DNA: TGTGCCAGCTCACCCACACGCAGAGGAGGCCAAGAGACCCAGTACTTC.

A word on this clone: A much bigger clone sits one base away, suggesting this may be a read error. Within the sample, other DNA sequences also encode this same CDR3. The chain links TRBV6-1 to TRBJ1-1; D is unresolved. Germline V CDR1 and CDR2: MNHNS, SASEGT. Deletions cut 4 bases from V and 5 bases from J, with 14 bases between. The CDR3 runs 14 residues. CDR3 loop: CASSGDSRGTEAFF. The CDR3 bases are TGTGCCAGCAGTGGGGATTCTCGGGGAACTGAAGCTTTCTTT.

This clone was seen just once. The V call is TRBV5-1, the J call TRBJ2-7; 8 nucleotides match TRBD1. In germline, CDR1 is SGHRS, CDR2 YFSETQ. This CDR3 is built from 14 residues. J lost 2 bases, V lost 4 bases, and 5 bases had no gene match. CDR3 amino acids: CASSPQTGAYEQYF. The CDR3 nucleotides are TGCGCCAGCAGCCCCCAGACAGGGGCCTACGAGCAGTACTTC.

The chain couples TRBV2 to TRBJ1-1; the D is unclear. V lost 2 bases, J lost 7 bases, and 11 bases lay in between. The length of the CDR3 is 13 residues. Germline values: CDR1 SNHLY, CDR2 FYNNEI. CDR3: CASSETIRVEAFF. As DNA, the CDR3 is TGTGCCAGCAGTGAAACGATTAGAGTTGAAGCTTTCTTT. Together with reference TRBV2 and TRBJ1-1, the CDR3 gives the full variable domain: EPEVTQTPSHQVTQMGQEVILRCVPISNHLYFYWYRQILGQKVEFLVSFYNNEISEKSEIFDDQFSVERPDGSNFTLKIRSTKLEDSAMYFCASSETIRVEAFFGQGTRLTVV.

In this sample, this clone turned up a few times. The CDR3 DNA reads as TGTGCCAGCAGTCCTGTGACTAGCGGGAGTGAGACCCAGTACTTC. This encodes CASSPVTSGSETQYF. V and J are TRBV6-5 and TRBJ2-5; 12 nucleotides line up with TRBD2. Germline trimming cut 5 bases from V and 5 bases from J; bases unmatched to any gene: 6. The CDR3 extends over 15 amino acids. Germline V gene data show CDR1 as MNHEY and CDR2 as SVGAGI.

The chain recombines TRBV9 with TRBJ1-5; D possibly corresponds to TRBD1 (5 bases). CDR1 is SGDLS, CDR2 YYNGEE, per germline. CDR3 length: 15 amino acids. Trimming stripped 0 bases from V and 0 bases from J, with 7 bases between. The CDR3 sequence is CASSVGGDSNQPQHF. The CDR3, as DNA: TGTGCCAGCAGCGTAGGGGGGGATAGCAATCAGCCCCAGCATTTT.

The chain carries TRBV6-1 and TRBJ2-1; D possibly corresponds to TRBD1 (5 bases). Germline CDR1 MNHNS, CDR2 SASEGT. Trimming cost V 4 bases and J 0 bases, with 7 bases left between them. The CDR3 is 14 amino acids. This chain's CDR3 is CASSVDNSYNEQFF. The DNA for the CDR3 is TGTGCCAGCAGTGTGGACAACTCCTACAATGAGCAGTTCTTC.

The chain employs TRBV5-1 and TRBJ2-5; 11 nucleotides align to TRBD2. V shed 4 bases and J 3 bases; nucleotides not matched to a gene: 8. This CDR3 comprises 16 residues. Germline V gene lookup returns CDR1 SGHRS and CDR2 YFSETQ. This CDR3 reads CASSRSGGAVKETQYF. The CDR3 coding sequence is TGCGCCAGCAGCCGTAGCGGGGGGGCCGTAAAAGAGACCCAGTACTTC.

The table lists this clone with a few counts. The V and J genes are TRBV6-5 and TRBJ2-5; TRBD2 agrees at 7 bases. This CDR3 has 16 amino acids. After removal of 0 bases from V and 5 bases from J, the junction contained 9 bases not matched to a gene. CDR1 and CDR2 (germline): MNHEY, SVGAGI. CDR3 sequence reads: CASSYSGSGFGETQYF. CDR3 nucleotide sequence: TGTGCCAGCAGTTACTCGGGTAGCGGGTTCGGGGAGACCCAGTACTTC.

V is TRBV18 and J is TRBJ2-1; D may be TRBD2 (6 bases). The CDR3 sequence is 14 residues long. CDR1 and CDR2 (germline): KGHSH, LQKENI. With 0 bases removed from V and 8 bases from J, the gap between germline ends came to 11 bases. The CDR3 sequence: CASSPPPLAHEQFF. The CDR3 region has the DNA TGTGCCAGCTCACCACCCCCCCTAGCGCATGAGCAGTTCTTC.

This rearrangement joins TRBV18 to TRBJ2-7; 8 bases are a match to TRBD1. The CDR3 sequence is 15 residues long. Trimming cost V 1 base and J 1 base; bases outside gene matches: 3. Germline V gives CDR1 KGHSH, CDR2 LQKENI. In DNA, the CDR3 is TGTGCCAGCTCACCACAACAGGGGGGTTCCTACGAGCAGTACTTC. Translation: CASSPQQGGSYEQYF.

V gene TRBV9 combines with J gene TRBJ2-5, with D possibly being TRBD1 (6 bases). This CDR3 comprises 15 residues. CDR1 is SGDLS and CDR2 is YYNGEE in the germline V gene. V lost 0 bases and J 1 base, leaving 10 bases between the germline ends. The CDR3 nucleotides read TGTGCCAGCAGCGTAGGGGGGCAAGGCCAAGAGACCCAGTACTTC. It encodes CASSVGGQGQETQYF.

This clone was seen only a few times. The chain carries TRBV7-6 and TRBJ2-3; tentative D call: TRBD2 (6 bases). CDR3 length equals 16 residues. V dropped 6 bases and J dropped 2 bases, with 18 bases sitting between them. The V gene's germline CDR1 is SGHVS and CDR2 FNYEAQ. The CDR3 here is CASSEPAGPVTDTQYF. The CDR3 bases are TGTGCCAGCAGTGAGCCAGCGGGCCCAGTCACAGATACGCAGTATTTT.

The genes are TRBV5-1 and TRBJ2-2; D is possibly TRBD1 (7 bases). Trimming shortened V by 7 bases and J by 0 bases, and 13 bases separated the two germline ends. This CDR3 has 15 amino acids. Per germline, CDR1 SGHRS and CDR2 YFSETQ. CDR3 nucleotide sequence: TGCGCCAGCCGACTAGGACAGGCGAACACCGGGGAGCTGTTTTTT. Protein product: CASRLGQANTGELFF.

The chain links TRBV7-3 to TRBJ2-1; TRBD2 is a possible D gene (6 bases). The CDR3 consists of 13 residues. The germline V gene encodes CDR1 SGHTA and CDR2 FQGTGA. Trimming removed 5 bases at V and 7 bases at J, with 12 bases between. CDR3 sequence reads: CASSPAGQNEQFF. The CDR3 DNA sequence: TGTGCCAGCAGCCCCGCGGGGCAAAATGAGCAGTTCTTC.

J is TRBJ2-1 and V is TRBV2; 8 bases align to TRBD2. The germline gives CDR1 SNHLY, CDR2 FYNNEI. CDR3 length: 16 residues. Trimming removed 8 bases from V and 2 bases from J; junction bases left unmatched: 11. The CDR3 DNA follows: TGTGCCAGCTCCCCCGGGAGGGCCCTCCCCTACAATGAGCAGTTCTTC. Its translation is CASSPGRALPYNEQFF.

The chain joins TRBV11-2 to TRBJ1-4; TRBD1 is a possible D gene (5 bases). In germline, CDR1 is SGHAT, CDR2 FQNNGV. The CDR3 sequence is 15 residues long. V was shortened by 3 bases and J by 7 bases, with 15 bases between the two germline ends. CDR3: CASSFLSGLGEKLFF. Here the CDR3 DNA reads TGTGCCAGCAGCTTCCTTTCAGGGTTGGGTGAAAAACTGTTTTTT.

This chain joins TRBV25-1 and TRBJ2-2, with D maybe TRBD1 (5 bases). The CDR3 has 13 residues. Germline V CDR1 and CDR2: MGHDK, SYGVNS. V was pared by 6 bases and J by 4 bases, with 9 bases between. This CDR3 reads CASRGQGTGELFF. The CDR3 DNA reads TGTGCCAGCAGGGGGCAAGGCACCGGGGAGCTGTTTTTT.

The rearrangement links TRBV19 to TRBJ2-7; 11 bases agree with TRBD2. The germline V gene encodes CDR1 LNHDA and CDR2 SQIVND (reference sequence). The CDR3 runs 14 residues. Trimming at V came to 4 bases and at J to 5 bases, leaving 4 bases not matched to a gene. The chain's CDR3 is CASSSTSGRHEQYF. CDR3 nucleotide sequence: TGTGCCAGTAGTAGTACTAGCGGGAGACACGAGCAGTACTTC.

The V call is TRBV5-4, the J call TRBJ2-5; maybe TRBD1 (5 bases). Matching the DNA end better, TRBJ2-7 makes the J call doubtful. Germline CDR1 is SGHNT and CDR2 is YYREEE (reference sequence). This CDR3 is 16 amino acids long. The DNA of the CDR3 is TGTGCCAGCACCTCGGCGGCAGGGCCCTTAGGCTACGAGCAGTACTTC. Its protein is CASTSAAGPLGYEQYF.

CDR3 residues: CASSLAGGAHQPQHF. The CDR3 nucleotides are TGTGCCAGCAGCTTAGCAGGGGGCGCGCATCAGCCCCAGCATTTT. This chain uses TRBV11-2 with TRBJ1-5; 8 bases are shared with TRBD1. Trimming took 1 base from V and 5 from J; bases not matched to a gene: 4. This CDR3 has 15 residues. CDR1 is SGHAT and CDR2 is FQNNGV in the germline V gene.